Following are 8 T cell receptor beta chains from one sample sequenced in a study of blood T cell repertoires in COVID-19. TCRdb's table, derived via immunoSEQ multiplex PCR, lists solely in-frame clones and lacks some. The sample holds around 250,000 clones, about four fifths seen once. The sequenced sample consisted of peripheral blood. Every receptor here comes from a woman under 30 with acute or convalescent COVID-19.

A note on this clone: The same CDR3 can be traced to other DNA sequences in this sample. CDR3 nucleotides: TGCAGCGTGCTAGCTAACTATGGCTACACCTTC. This translates into CSVLANYGYTF. This chain connects TRBV29-1 to TRBJ1-2; the D is unclear. The length of the CDR3 is 11 residues. Germline CDR1 and CDR2: SQVTM and ANQGSEA. Trimming cost V 6 bases and J 0 bases, with 5 bases left between them.

The gene calls are TRBV6-5 and TRBJ2-1, with D possibly TRBD2 on 5 matching bases. The CDR3 has 15 amino acids. Germline V lookup: CDR1 MNHEY, CDR2 SVGAGI. Trimming pared 7 bases from V and 3 bases from J, leaving 16 bases between. The CDR3 DNA follows: TGTGCCAGCACCTCGGGGTTGGCCCACTACAATGAGCAGTTCTTC. Protein sequence: CASTSGLAHYNEQFF.

This clone was counted a single time. The rearrangement uses TRBV28 and TRBJ2-2, with 8 bases lining up with TRBD1. Germline assignment: CDR1 MDHEN and CDR2 SYDVKM. V shed 5 bases and J 6 bases; nucleotides not matched to a gene: 8. The CDR3 is made up of 15 amino acids. The CDR3: CASSLAGTGAGELFF. The CDR3 DNA sequence: TGTGCCAGCAGTCTGGCCGGGACAGGCGCCGGGGAGCTGTTTTTT.

The V gene is TRBV6-5, the J gene TRBJ2-7, with 7 bases that match TRBD2. The junction had 5 bases not matched to a gene; V was cut back by 2 bases and J by 4 bases. From germline, CDR1 is MNHEY and CDR2 SVGAGI. This CDR3 region has 14 residues. CDR3 in amino acids: CASSYRGSLYEQYF. The DNA for the CDR3 is TGTGCCAGCAGTTACCGCGGGAGTCTATACGAGCAGTACTTC.

The genes are TRBV14 and TRBJ1-2, with 7 bases identical to TRBD1. V lost 0 bases, J lost 2 bases, and 9 bases stayed unmatched. CDR1 is SGHDN, CDR2 FVKESK, per germline. CDR3 length equals 17 residues. CDR3: CASSQDYLTGWNYGYTF. CDR3 DNA sequence: TGTGCCAGCAGCCAAGATTATCTGACAGGGTGGAACTATGGCTACACCTTC.

This clone has just one count. The chain carries TRBV7-3 and TRBJ1-1; a weak D match, TRBD1 (5 bases). Germline V gene lookup returns CDR1 SGHTA and CDR2 FQGTGA. The CDR3 contains 13 residues. The V end lost 2 bases, the J end lost 2 bases, and 6 bases lay between the germline ends. The CDR3 loop reads CASSLQGNTEAFF. DNA of the CDR3: TGTGCCAGCAGCTTACAGGGCAACACTGAAGCTTTCTTT.

V gene TRBV5-6 combines with J gene TRBJ2-1; 11 nucleotides line up with TRBD2. V trimming: 2 bases; J trimming: 8 bases; junction bases outside the gene matches: 9. The CDR3 loop spans 16 amino acids. Germline assignment: CDR1 SGHDT and CDR2 YYEEEE. The CDR3 region has the DNA TGTGCCAGCAGCTTACCTAGCGGGAGGCGGATGGATGAGCAGTTCTTC. This sequence encodes CASSLPSGRRMDEQFF.

The rearrangement uses TRBV3-1 (or the pseudogene TRBV3-2) and TRBJ2-7, with 11 bases aligning to TRBD2. Germline-derived CDR1 and CDR2 are LGHDT and YNNKEL (reference sequence). The CDR3 totals 14 residues. Trimming at V came to 8 bases and at J to 4 bases, leaving 7 bases not matched to a gene. The CDR3 DNA sequence: TGTGCCAGCCAAAGACTAGCGGGGAATTACGAGCAGTACTTC. It specifies CASQRLAGNYEQYF.